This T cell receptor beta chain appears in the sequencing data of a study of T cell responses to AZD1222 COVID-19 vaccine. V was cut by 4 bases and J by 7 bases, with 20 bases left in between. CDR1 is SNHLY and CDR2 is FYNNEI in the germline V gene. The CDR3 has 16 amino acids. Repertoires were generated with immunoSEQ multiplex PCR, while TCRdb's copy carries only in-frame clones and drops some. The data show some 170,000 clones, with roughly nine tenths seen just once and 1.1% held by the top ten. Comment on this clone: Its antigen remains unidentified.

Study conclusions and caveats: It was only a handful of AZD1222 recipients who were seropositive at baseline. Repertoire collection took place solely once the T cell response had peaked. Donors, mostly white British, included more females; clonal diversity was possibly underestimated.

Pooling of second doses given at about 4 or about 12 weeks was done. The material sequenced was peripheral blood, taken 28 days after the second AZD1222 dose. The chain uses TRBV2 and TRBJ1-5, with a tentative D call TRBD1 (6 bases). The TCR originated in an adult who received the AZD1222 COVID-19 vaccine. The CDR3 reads CASSGVIRRGEQPQHF. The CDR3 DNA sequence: TGTGCCAGCAGTGGAGTTATCCGCAGGGGAGAACAGCCCCAGCATTTT.